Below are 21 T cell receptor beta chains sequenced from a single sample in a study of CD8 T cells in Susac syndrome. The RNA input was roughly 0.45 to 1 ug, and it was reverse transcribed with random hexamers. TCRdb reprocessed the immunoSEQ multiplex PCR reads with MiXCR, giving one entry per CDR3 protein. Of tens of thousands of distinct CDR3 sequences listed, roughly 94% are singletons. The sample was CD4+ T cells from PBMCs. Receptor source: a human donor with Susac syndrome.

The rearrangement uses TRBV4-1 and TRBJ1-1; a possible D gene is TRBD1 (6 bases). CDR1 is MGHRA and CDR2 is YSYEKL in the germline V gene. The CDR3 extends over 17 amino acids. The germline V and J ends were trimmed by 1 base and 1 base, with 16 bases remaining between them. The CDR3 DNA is TGCGCCAGCAGCCAAGGCCCAACAGGGACTTCGAACACTGAAGCTTTCTTT. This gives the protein CASSQGPTGTSNTEAFF.

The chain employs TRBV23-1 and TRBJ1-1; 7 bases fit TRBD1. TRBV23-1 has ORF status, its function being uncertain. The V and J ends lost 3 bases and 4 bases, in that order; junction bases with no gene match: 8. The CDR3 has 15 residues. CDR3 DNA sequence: TGCGCCAGCAGTCACCAGGGGGGGAGTGGCACTGAAGCTTTCTTT. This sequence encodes CASSHQGGSGTEAFF.

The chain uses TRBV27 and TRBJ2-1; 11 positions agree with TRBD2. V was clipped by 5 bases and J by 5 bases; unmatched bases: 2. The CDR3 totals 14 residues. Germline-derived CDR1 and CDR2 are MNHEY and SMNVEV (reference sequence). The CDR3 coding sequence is TGTGCCAGCAGTCATAGCGGGGGGGACAATGAGCAGTTCTTC. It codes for CASSHSGGDNEQFF.

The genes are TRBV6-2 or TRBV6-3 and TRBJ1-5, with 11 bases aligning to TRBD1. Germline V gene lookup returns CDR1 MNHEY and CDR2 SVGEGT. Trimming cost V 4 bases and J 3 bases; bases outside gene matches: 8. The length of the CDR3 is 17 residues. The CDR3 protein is CASSSTGTGGDNQPQHF. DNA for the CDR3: TGTGCCAGCAGTTCCACCGGGACAGGGGGTGACAATCAGCCCCAGCATTTT.

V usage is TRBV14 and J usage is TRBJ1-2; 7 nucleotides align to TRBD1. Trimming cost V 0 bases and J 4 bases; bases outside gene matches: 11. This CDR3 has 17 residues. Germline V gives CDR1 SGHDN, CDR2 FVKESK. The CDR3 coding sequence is TGTGCCAGCAGCCAAGAAGTGACAGGGAAAGTACCCTATGGCTACACCTTC. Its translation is CASSQEVTGKVPYGYTF.

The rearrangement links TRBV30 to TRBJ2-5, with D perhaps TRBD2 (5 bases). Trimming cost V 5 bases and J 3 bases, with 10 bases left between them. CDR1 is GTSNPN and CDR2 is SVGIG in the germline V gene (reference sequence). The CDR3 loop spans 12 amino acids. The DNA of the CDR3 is TGTGCCTGGGGACGGGATAAAGAGACCCAGTACTTC. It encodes CAWGRDKETQYF.

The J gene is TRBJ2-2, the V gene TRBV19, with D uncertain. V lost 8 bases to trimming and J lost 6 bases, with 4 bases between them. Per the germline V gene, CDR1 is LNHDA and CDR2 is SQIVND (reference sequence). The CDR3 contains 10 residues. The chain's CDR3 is CASGPGELFF. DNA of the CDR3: TGTGCCAGTGGGCCCGGGGAGCTGTTTTTT. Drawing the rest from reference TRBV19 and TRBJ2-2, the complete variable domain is DGGITQSPKYLFRKEGQNVTLSCEQNLNHDAMYWYRQDPGQGLRLIYYSQIVNDFQKGDIAEGYSVSREKKESFPLTVTSAQKNPTAFYLCASGPGELFFGEGSRLTVL.

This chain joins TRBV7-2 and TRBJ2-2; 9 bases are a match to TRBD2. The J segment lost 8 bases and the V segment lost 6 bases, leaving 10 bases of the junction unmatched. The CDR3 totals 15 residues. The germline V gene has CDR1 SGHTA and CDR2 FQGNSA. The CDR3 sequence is CASRSTGTSPGELFF. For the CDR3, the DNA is TGTGCCAGCAGGTCTACCGGGACTAGCCCTGGGGAGCTGTTTTTT.

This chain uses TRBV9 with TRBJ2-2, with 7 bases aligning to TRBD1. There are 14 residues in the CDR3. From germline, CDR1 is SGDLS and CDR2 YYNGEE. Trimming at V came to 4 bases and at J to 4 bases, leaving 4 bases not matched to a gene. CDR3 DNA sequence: TGTGCCAGCAGCCCAAGACAGGGCACCGGGGAGCTGTTTTTT. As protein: CASSPRQGTGELFF.

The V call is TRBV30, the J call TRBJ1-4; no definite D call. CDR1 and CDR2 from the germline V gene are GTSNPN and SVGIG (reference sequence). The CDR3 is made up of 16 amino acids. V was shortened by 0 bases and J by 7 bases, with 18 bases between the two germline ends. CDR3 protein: CAWSVPQTGSSEKLFF. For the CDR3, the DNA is TGTGCCTGGAGTGTACCCCAAACGGGGAGCAGTGAAAAACTGTTTTTT.

CDR3 DNA sequence: TGTGCCACTCGCGATAGACAGGGGAACACCGGGGAGCTGTTTTTT. Its protein is CATRDRQGNTGELFF. The chain links TRBV24-1 to TRBJ2-2; 7 bases line up with TRBD1. CDR3 length equals 15 residues. The J segment lost 1 base and the V segment lost 10 bases, leaving 8 bases of the junction unmatched. Germline V gene lookup returns CDR1 KGHDR and CDR2 SFDVKD.

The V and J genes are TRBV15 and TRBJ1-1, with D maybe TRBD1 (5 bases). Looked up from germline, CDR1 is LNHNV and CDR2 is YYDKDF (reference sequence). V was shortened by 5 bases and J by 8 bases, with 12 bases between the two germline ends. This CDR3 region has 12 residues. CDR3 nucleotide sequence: TGTGCCACCAGCGAACACAGGAGAGAAGCTTTCTTT. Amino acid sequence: CATSEHRREAFF.

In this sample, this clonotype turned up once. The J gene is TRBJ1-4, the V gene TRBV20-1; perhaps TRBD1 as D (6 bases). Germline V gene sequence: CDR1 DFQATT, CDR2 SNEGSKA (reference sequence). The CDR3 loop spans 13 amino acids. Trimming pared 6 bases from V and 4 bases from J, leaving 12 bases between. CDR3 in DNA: TGCAGTGCCGTCCGGACAGATAATGAAAAACTGTTTTTT. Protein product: CSAVRTDNEKLFF.

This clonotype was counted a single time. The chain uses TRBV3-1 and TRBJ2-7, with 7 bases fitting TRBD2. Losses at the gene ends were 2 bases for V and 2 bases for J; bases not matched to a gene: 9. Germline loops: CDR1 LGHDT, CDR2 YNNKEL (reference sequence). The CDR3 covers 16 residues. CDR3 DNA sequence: TGTGCCAGCAGCCAAATGACGGGGGGACTCCCCTACGAGCAGTACTTC. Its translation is CASSQMTGGLPYEQYF.

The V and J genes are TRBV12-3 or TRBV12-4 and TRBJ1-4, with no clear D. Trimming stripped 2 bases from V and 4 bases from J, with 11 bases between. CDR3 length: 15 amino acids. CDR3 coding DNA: TGTGCCAGCAGTTTAAATTTCAGGAATAATGAAAAACTGTTTTTT. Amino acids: CASSLNFRNNEKLFF.

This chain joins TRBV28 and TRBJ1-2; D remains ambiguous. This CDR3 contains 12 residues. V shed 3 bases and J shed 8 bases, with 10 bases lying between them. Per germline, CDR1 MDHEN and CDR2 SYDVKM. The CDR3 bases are TGTGCCAGCAGTTTTCGGCAGGAAGGCTACACCTTC. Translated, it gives CASSFRQEGYTF.

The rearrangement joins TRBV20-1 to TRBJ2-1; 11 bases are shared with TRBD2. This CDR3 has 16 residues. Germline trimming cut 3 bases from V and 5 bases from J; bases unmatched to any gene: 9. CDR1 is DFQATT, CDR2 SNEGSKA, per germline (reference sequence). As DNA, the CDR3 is TGCAGTGCTAGCCGCACTAGCGGGGGCCCAGACAATGAGCAGTTCTTC. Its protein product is CSASRTSGGPDNEQFF.

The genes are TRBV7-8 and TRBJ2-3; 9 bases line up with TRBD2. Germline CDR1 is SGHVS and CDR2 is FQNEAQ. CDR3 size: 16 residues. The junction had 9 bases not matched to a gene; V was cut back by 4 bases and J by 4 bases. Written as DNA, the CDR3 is TGTGCCAGCAGCTCCCGGTTTAGCGGGGGAGCAGATACGCAGTATTTT. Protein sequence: CASSSRFSGGADTQYF.

Written as DNA, the CDR3 is TGTGCCAGCAGTTACTTAGGAGGAGAGACCCAGTACTTC. It translates to CASSYLGGETQYF. The chain uses TRBV6-5 and TRBJ2-5, with a possible D match to TRBD2 (5 bases). The CDR3 is made up of 13 amino acids. Germline values: CDR1 MNHEY, CDR2 SVGAGI. With 1 base removed from V and 4 bases from J, the gap between germline ends came to 7 bases.

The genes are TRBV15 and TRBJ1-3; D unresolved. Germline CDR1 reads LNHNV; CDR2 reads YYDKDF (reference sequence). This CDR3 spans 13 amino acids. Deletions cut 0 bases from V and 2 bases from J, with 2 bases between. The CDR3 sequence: CATSRDPGNTIYF. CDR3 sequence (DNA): TGTGCCACCAGCAGAGATCCTGGAAACACCATATATTTT.

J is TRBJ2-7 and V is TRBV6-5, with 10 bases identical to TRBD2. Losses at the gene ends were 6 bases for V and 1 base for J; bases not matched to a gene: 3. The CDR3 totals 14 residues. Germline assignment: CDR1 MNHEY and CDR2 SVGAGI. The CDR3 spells CASRPSGGSYEQYF. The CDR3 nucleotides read TGTGCCAGCAGGCCTAGCGGGGGTTCCTACGAGCAGTACTTC.